This T cell receptor (beta chain) is from a study of T cells in Graves' hyperthyroidism and ophthalmopathy. RNA transcripts provided the source from which TCR beta CDR3 regions were amplified. First-round RT-PCR with HTBI primers amplified the TCR CDR3 region. In TCRdb, the multiplex PCR reads were re-called with MiXCR into one record per CDR3 protein. This sample yields about 210,000 distinct CDR3 sequences, of which 17% are seen a single time; under 65% belongs to the top ten. Germline lookup yields CDR1 SNHLY and CDR2 FYNNEI. CDR3 length equals 14 residues. Trimming removed 8 bases from V and 5 bases from J, with 19 bases in between.

This chain joins TRBV2 and TRBJ2-7; TRBD1 might be the D (5 bases). This clonotype was sampled from a man aged 45 to 65 with Graves' hyperthyroidism. The sample was blood. CDR3 nucleotides: TGTGCCAGCGGAACCCGCTTCAGCAGGGACGAGCAGTACTTC. Residues: CASGTRFSRDEQYF.